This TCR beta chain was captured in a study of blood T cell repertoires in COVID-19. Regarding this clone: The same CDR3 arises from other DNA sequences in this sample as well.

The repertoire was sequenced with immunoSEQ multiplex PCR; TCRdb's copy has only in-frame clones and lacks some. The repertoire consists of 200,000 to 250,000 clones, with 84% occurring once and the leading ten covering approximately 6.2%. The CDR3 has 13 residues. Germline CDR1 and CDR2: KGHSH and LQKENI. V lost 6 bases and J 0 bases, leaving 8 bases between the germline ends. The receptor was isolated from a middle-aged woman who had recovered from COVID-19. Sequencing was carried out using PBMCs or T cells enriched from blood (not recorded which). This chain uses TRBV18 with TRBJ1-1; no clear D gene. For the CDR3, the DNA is TGTGCCAGCTCCCCCAACATGAACACTGAAGCTTTCTTT. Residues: CASSPNMNTEAFF.